These 30 T cell receptor beta chains were all obtained from the same sample, sequenced in a study of shared T cell receptors in the human thymus. Assay: immunoSEQ multiplex PCR; the TCRdb copy retains only in-frame clones and omits some. This table has roughly 700,000 clones, approximately 88% appearing once. These same records also appear under a second study, on human thymus T cells.

Sequencing input: thymocytes. Receptors were obtained from a boy under three years old with a congenital heart defect.

V usage is TRBV28 and J usage is TRBJ2-7; 7 positions match TRBD2. The CDR3 is made up of 17 amino acids. Per the germline V gene, CDR1 is MDHEN and CDR2 is SYDVKM. The trim removed 2 bases at V and 2 bases at J, leaving 12 bases unmatched. CDR3 DNA sequence: TGTGCCAGCAGTTTACCCCCCCTCCGGGAGGCACCCTACGAGCAGTACTTC. Protein product: CASSLPPLREAPYEQYF.

A few counts support this clone. CDR3: CASRDSGQPQHF. The DNA for the CDR3 is TGTGCCAGTAGGGACAGTGGGCAGCCCCAGCATTTT. The rearrangement links TRBV19 to TRBJ1-5, with D possibly matching TRBD1 (6 bases). From germline, CDR1 is LNHDA and CDR2 SQIVND (reference sequence). This CDR3 region has 12 residues. V was shortened by 6 bases and J by 7 bases, with 10 bases between the two germline ends.

The chain is built from TRBV9 and TRBJ2-3, with 13 bases identical to TRBD2. The CDR3 runs to 17 residues. V lost 3 bases, J lost 2 bases, and 6 bases stayed unmatched. The germline V gene encodes CDR1 SGDLS and CDR2 YYNGEE. The chain's CDR3 is CASSATSGRPHTDTQYF. CDR3 bases: TGTGCCAGCAGCGCGACTAGCGGGAGGCCCCACACAGATACGCAGTATTTT. Drawing the rest from reference TRBV9 and TRBJ2-3, the complete variable domain is DSGVTQTPKHLITATGQRVTLRCSPRSGDLSVYWYQQSLDQGLQFLIQYYNGEERAKGNILERFSAQQFPDLHSELNLSSLELGDSALYFCASSATSGRPHTDTQYFGPGTRLTVL.

The chain joins TRBV28 to TRBJ2-2, with 9 bases lining up with TRBD2. This CDR3 region has 15 residues. V dropped 10 bases and J dropped 6; count of bases not matched to a gene: 12. Germline CDR1 reads MDHEN; CDR2 reads SYDVKM. CDR3 protein: CATTPGTSWAGELFF. CDR3 nucleotide sequence: TGTGCCACCACACCCGGGACTAGCTGGGCCGGGGAGCTGTTTTTT.

The rearrangement links TRBV12-5 to TRBJ2-5, with 8 bases fitting TRBD2. V shed 0 bases, J shed 2 bases, and the junction held 11 bases outside the gene matches. This CDR3 contains 18 residues. Germline CDR1 and CDR2: LGHNT and FRNRAP. CDR3 nucleotide sequence: TGTGCTAGTGGTTTGGTACGGGGGGGGCGAGTCGGACAAGAGACCCAGTACTTC. The encoded protein is CASGLVRGGRVGQETQYF.

The chain joins TRBV19 to TRBJ2-3; D is possibly TRBD2 (5 bases). V was shortened by 3 bases and J by 2 bases, with 12 bases between the two germline ends. The CDR3 extends over 15 amino acids. CDR1 LNHDA and CDR2 SQIVND come from the germline V gene (reference sequence). As DNA, the CDR3 is TGTGCCAGTAGTATTGGGGAGCCCTACACAGATACGCAGTATTTT. This translates into CASSIGEPYTDTQYF. The whole variable domain, remainder taken from reference TRBV19 and TRBJ2-3, is DGGITQSPKYLFRKEGQNVTLSCEQNLNHDAMYWYRQDPGQGLRLIYYSQIVNDFQKGDIAEGYSVSREKKESFPLTVTSAQKNPTAFYLCASSIGEPYTDTQYFGPGTRLTVL.

The chain recombines TRBV29-1 with TRBJ1-1; D may be TRBD1 (6 bases). CDR3 size: 16 residues. Germline assignment: CDR1 SQVTM and CDR2 ANQGSEA. Trimming left V 1 base short and J 7 bases short, with 22 bases between. The CDR3 bases are TGCAGCGTTGAAGTGAGCGAACAGGGTGGTCGTGATGAAGCTTTCTTT. It specifies CSVEVSEQGGRDEAFF. The complete variable domain, with remaining parts taken from reference TRBV29-1 and TRBJ1-1, reads SAVISQKPSRDICQRGTSLTIQCQVDSQVTMMFWYRQQPGQSLTLIATANQGSEATYESGFVIDKFPISRPNLTFSTLTVSNMSPEDSSIYLCSVEVSEQGGRDEAFFGQGTRLTVV.

This clone was detected only once. The chain recombines TRBV28 with TRBJ2-7; 8 bases line up with TRBD1. The CDR3 has 16 residues. The germline V gene encodes CDR1 MDHEN and CDR2 SYDVKM. Losses at the gene ends were 8 bases for V and 1 base for J; bases not matched to a gene: 13. The CDR3 nucleotides read TGTGCCAGCCTTCAAACTCCGGACAGGGTGTCCTACGAGCAGTACTTC. Translation: CASLQTPDRVSYEQYF.

This chain joins TRBV9 and TRBJ2-2; 7 bases match TRBD2. CDR3 length: 15 residues. Trimming took 0 bases from V and 6 from J; bases not matched to a gene: 5. The V gene's germline CDR1 is SGDLS and CDR2 YYNGEE. Here the CDR3 DNA reads TGTGCCAGCAGCGTAGGGGGAGGGCCCTCCGGGGAGCTGTTTTTT. Amino acid sequence: CASSVGGGPSGELFF.

The V gene is TRBV7-2, the J gene TRBJ2-7; 10 nucleotides match TRBD2. Germline V lookup: CDR1 SGHTA, CDR2 FQGNSA. The CDR3 length is 16 residues. V dropped 3 bases and J dropped 3; count of bases not matched to a gene: 8. DNA for the CDR3: TGTGCCAGCAGCTTTACTAGCGGGGTTAGGGACTACGAGCAGTACTTC. Translating gives CASSFTSGVRDYEQYF.

V and J are TRBV12-5 and TRBJ1-3, with TRBD1 matching 9 bases. Per the germline V gene, CDR1 is LGHNT and CDR2 is FRNRAP. CDR3 length equals 16 residues. J gave up 3 bases and V 6 bases, and 9 bases lay outside the gene matches. The CDR3 loop reads CASGLRDRVGGNTIYF. CDR3 DNA sequence: TGTGCTAGTGGCCTCCGGGACAGGGTGGGTGGAAACACCATATATTTT.

The CDR3, as DNA: TGTGCCAGCAGCTTGGAGCCGGGACAGGGCCCCTACGAGCAGTACTTC. Its protein product is CASSLEPGQGPYEQYF. The chain has TRBV5-8 and TRBJ2-7; 9 bases map to TRBD1. The germline gives CDR1 SGHTS, CDR2 YDEGEE. V lost 0 bases and J lost 2; bases outside the gene matches: 6. The CDR3 covers 16 residues.

The V call is TRBV12-2, the J call TRBJ2-3; TRBD2, the table's D call, lacks a check against the DNA. TRBV12-2 constitutes a pseudogene. The CDR3 consists of 15 residues. The CDR3 nucleotides read TGTGCAAGTCGGCGGACTAGCGGGAGCTCAGATACGCAGTATTTT. Encoded protein: CASRRTSGSSDTQYF.

This clone has a handful of counts. The CDR3 loop reads CASSQAPGTRQFF. CDR3 DNA: TGCGCCAGCAGCCAAGCCCCAGGGACTAGGCAGTTCTTC. The rearrangement uses TRBV4-3 and TRBJ2-1; 8 bases are shared with TRBD2. The CDR3 has 13 residues. V shed 1 base and J 12 bases; nucleotides not matched to a gene: 5. Germline assignment: CDR1 LGHNA and CDR2 YSLEER.

This clone was seen once. The gene calls are TRBV11-3 and TRBJ2-3, with D possibly being TRBD2 (6 bases). Trimming pared 5 bases from V and 2 bases from J, leaving 11 bases between. Germline V gives CDR1 SGHNT, CDR2 YENEEA. The CDR3 consists of 14 residues. The CDR3: CASSPGTVTDTQYF. The CDR3 region has the DNA TGTGCCAGCAGCCCCGGGACTGTCACAGATACGCAGTATTTT.

J is TRBJ2-1 and V is TRBV5-1, with 8 bases fitting TRBD1. CDR1 is SGHRS, CDR2 YFSETQ, per germline. This CDR3 is 15 amino acids long. The V gene end was trimmed by 4 bases and the J gene end by 8 bases; junction bases not matched to a gene: 11. The CDR3 protein is CASSRTGTGSYEQFF. For the CDR3, the DNA is TGCGCCAGCAGCAGAACCGGGACAGGATCCTATGAGCAGTTCTTC.

The CDR3 DNA reads as TGTGCCAGCAGTTTTGAGCGGGGAAGCCAAGAGACCCAGTACTTC. Translation gives CASSFERGSQETQYF. The V gene is TRBV27, the J gene TRBJ2-5, with 7 nucleotides matching TRBD2. The CDR3 is 15 amino acids. Germline assignment: CDR1 MNHEY and CDR2 SMNVEV (reference sequence). V was pared by 3 bases and J by 1 base, with 5 bases of the junction left unmatched.

The V and J genes are TRBV25-1 and TRBJ1-1; D might be TRBD1 (6 bases). There are 16 residues in the CDR3. V lost 0 bases to trimming and J lost 0 bases, with 11 bases between them. Germline CDR1 reads MGHDK; CDR2 reads SYGVNS. For the CDR3, the DNA is TGTGCCAGCAGTGAATATAGGACAGACATGAACACTGAAGCTTTCTTT. Translated, it gives CASSEYRTDMNTEAFF.

This chain joins TRBV25-1 and TRBJ2-1, with D possibly being TRBD2 (6 bases). Trimming cost V 6 bases and J 5 bases, with 14 bases left between them. This CDR3 spans 14 amino acids. Germline-derived CDR1 and CDR2 are MGHDK and SYGVNS. CDR3 region: CASSGGTSNNEQFF. The CDR3, as DNA: TGTGCCAGCAGCGGCGGGACCTCAAACAATGAGCAGTTCTTC. Variable domain in full (rest from reference TRBV25-1 and TRBJ2-1): EADIYQTPRYLVIGTGKKITLECSQTMGHDKMYWYQQDPGMELHLIHYSYGVNSTEKGDLSSESTVSRIRTEHFPLTLESARPSHTSQYLCASSGGTSNNEQFFGPGTRLTVL.

This chain connects TRBV7-8 to TRBJ2-1; 11 positions match TRBD2. The trim removed 5 bases at V and 7 bases at J, leaving 7 bases unmatched. The CDR3 consists of 15 residues. CDR1 and CDR2 from the germline V gene are SGHVS and FQNEAQ. CDR3 bases: TGTGCCAGCAGCCTCATAGCGGGAGGGCAGAATGAGCAGTTCTTC. The encoded protein is CASSLIAGGQNEQFF.

V usage is TRBV27 and J usage is TRBJ2-7, with TRBD2 matching 7 bases. The CDR3 runs 15 residues. The trim removed 7 bases at V and 4 bases at J, leaving 13 bases unmatched. Germline V lookup: CDR1 MNHEY, CDR2 SMNVEV (reference sequence). CDR3 residues: CASKRLGGVGYEQYF. Here the CDR3 DNA reads TGTGCCAGCAAGCGACTGGGAGGGGTAGGTTACGAGCAGTACTTC.

The CDR3 protein is CASSYQLAGLYEQYF. The CDR3 nucleotides are TGTGCCAGCAGCTACCAACTAGCGGGACTTTACGAGCAGTACTTC. The J gene is TRBJ2-7, the V gene TRBV7-2; 10 positions agree with TRBD2. V trimming: 4 bases; J trimming: 4 bases; junction bases outside the gene matches: 7. The CDR3 is 15 residues long. Germline lookup yields CDR1 SGHTA and CDR2 FQGNSA.

V usage is TRBV7-2 and J usage is TRBJ2-1; 7 bases are shared with TRBD2. V lost 0 bases and J lost 0; bases outside the gene matches: 8. The CDR3 has 18 amino acids. CDR1 and CDR2 (germline): SGHTA, FQGNSA. The CDR3 DNA reads as TGTGCCAGCAGCTTAGCTAGCGGGTCCCCGAGCTCCTACAATGAGCAGTTCTTC. The encoded protein is CASSLASGSPSSYNEQFF.

The chain has TRBV2 and TRBJ2-7; TRBD1 agrees at 7 bases. CDR1 is SNHLY and CDR2 is FYNNEI in the germline V gene. Trimming removed 3 bases from V and 2 bases from J; junction bases left unmatched: 4. The CDR3 is 14 amino acids. The CDR3 loop reads CASSENRGPYEQYF. In nucleotides, the CDR3 is TGTGCCAGCAGTGAGAACAGGGGACCCTACGAGCAGTACTTC.

This chain joins TRBV2 and TRBJ2-4; 9 bases fit TRBD1. The J segment lost 3 bases and the V segment lost 6 bases, leaving 12 bases of the junction unmatched. Looked up from germline, CDR1 is SNHLY and CDR2 is FYNNEI. The CDR3 is 17 amino acids. The CDR3 nucleotides read TGTGCCAGCAGCAGAGCCCCACAGGGGGCTGTCAAAAACATTCAGTACTTC. This translates into CASSRAPQGAVKNIQYF.

CDR3 amino acids: CARTAGADDEQFF. Written as DNA, the CDR3 is TGTGCCCGGACGGCGGGAGCTGATGATGAGCAGTTCTTC. The chain couples TRBV30 to TRBJ2-1, with 7 bases lining up with TRBD2. J was trimmed by 8 bases and V by 8 bases; bases with no gene match: 12. CDR1 and CDR2 from the germline V gene are GTSNPN and SVGIG (reference sequence). This CDR3 has 13 residues.

V and J are TRBV29-1 and TRBJ2-1; D not certain. This CDR3 contains 14 residues. Germline V lookup: CDR1 SQVTM, CDR2 ANQGSEA. The V end was cut by 2 bases, the J end by 6 bases, with 14 bases between. Here the CDR3 reads CSVERLVNGNEQFF. CDR3 nucleotides: TGCAGCGTTGAAAGGCTAGTAAATGGCAATGAGCAGTTCTTC.

The chain employs TRBV4-1 and TRBJ2-7, with TRBD1 matching 7 bases. After removal of 2 bases from V and 0 bases from J, the junction contained 7 bases not matched to a gene. Germline V gene sequence: CDR1 MGHRA, CDR2 YSYEKL. CDR3 length: 16 residues. CDR3 loop: CASSQPRTGFSYEQYF. CDR3 nucleotides: TGCGCCAGCAGCCAACCGAGGACAGGTTTCTCCTACGAGCAGTACTTC.

The chain combines TRBV30 with TRBJ1-5; D perhaps matches TRBD1 (5 bases). Trimming took off 4 bases at V and 5 bases at J, with 18 bases between the two ends. Germline V CDR1 and CDR2: GTSNPN, SVGIG (reference sequence). The CDR3 spans 15 residues. For the CDR3, the DNA is TGTGCCTGGACTCCACAGGACACCAGACATCAGCCCCAGCATTTT. Amino acid sequence: CAWTPQDTRHQPQHF.

The chain couples TRBV4-2 to TRBJ2-7, with TRBD1 identical over 8 bases. Germline-derived CDR1 and CDR2 are LGHNA and YNFKEQ. V trimming: 3 bases; J trimming: 2 bases; junction bases outside the gene matches: 6. CDR3 length: 15 residues. The CDR3 DNA reads as TGTGCCAGCAGCCATTGGGACAGGCGAGCCTACGAGCAGTACTTC. Its translation is CASSHWDRRAYEQYF.